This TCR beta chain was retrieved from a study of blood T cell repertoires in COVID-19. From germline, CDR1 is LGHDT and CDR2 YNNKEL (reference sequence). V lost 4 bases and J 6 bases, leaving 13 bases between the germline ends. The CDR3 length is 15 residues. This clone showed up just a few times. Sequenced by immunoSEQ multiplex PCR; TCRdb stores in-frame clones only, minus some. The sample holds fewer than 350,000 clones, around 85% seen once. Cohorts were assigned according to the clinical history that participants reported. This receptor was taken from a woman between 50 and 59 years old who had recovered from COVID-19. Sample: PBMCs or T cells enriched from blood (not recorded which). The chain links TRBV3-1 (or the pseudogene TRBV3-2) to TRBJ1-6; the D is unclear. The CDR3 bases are TGTGCCAGCAGCCTCTTTGGACTGACTAATTCACCCCTCCACTTT. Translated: CASSLFGLTNSPLHF.